The next 5 T cell receptor beta chains were all read from a single sample in a study of PD-L1 blockade in urothelial cancer. The time point: peripheral blood 6 weeks after treatment start. Using immunoSEQ multiplex PCR, the repertoire was profiled, and TCRdb retains in-frame clones only, with some absent. This table has tens of thousands of clones, 91% appearing once. Sample: PBMCs, taken around atezolizumab (anti-PD-L1) treatment. Receptors originate from a man aged 65 to 79 with urothelial cancer.

The chain joins TRBV27 to TRBJ2-3; a weak D match, TRBD2 (6 bases). V dropped 6 bases and J dropped 0 bases, with 19 bases sitting between them. Germline lookup yields CDR1 MNHEY and CDR2 SMNVEV (reference sequence). The CDR3 runs 17 residues. In DNA form, the CDR3 reads TGTGCCAGCAGGGGAGCGGGCTTCTTACCTAGCACAGATACGCAGTATTTT. Translated: CASRGAGFLPSTDTQYF.

The V and J genes are TRBV5-4 and TRBJ2-7, with D possibly being TRBD1 (6 bases). Between the trimmed V and J ends, which lost 0 bases and 3 bases, there was a span of 7 bases. This CDR3 spans 13 amino acids. Germline CDR1 reads SGHNT; CDR2 reads YYREEE (reference sequence). CDR3 amino acids: CASSLVQGYEQYF. CDR3 nucleotides: TGTGCCAGCAGCTTGGTACAGGGCTACGAGCAGTACTTC.

V and J are TRBV28 and TRBJ2-5; maybe TRBD1 (6 bases). The CDR3 extends over 15 amino acids. V was trimmed by 6 bases and J by 5 bases, leaving 19 bases between them. The germline V gene encodes CDR1 MDHEN and CDR2 SYDVKM. The CDR3 bases are TGTGCCAGCAGCCCTCCAAACACAGGGCGGGAGACCCAGTACTTC. Protein product: CASSPPNTGRETQYF. The variable domain in full, with the rest retrieved from reference TRBV28 and TRBJ2-5, is DVKVTQSSRYLVKRTGEKVFLECVQDMDHENMFWYRQDPGLGLRLIYFSYDVKMKEKGDIPEGYSVSREKKERFSLILESASTNQTSMYLCASSPPNTGRETQYFGPGTRLLVL.

This clone was observed a single time. The V and J genes are TRBV11-2 and TRBJ2-3; TRBD2 aligns across 15 bases. CDR1 and CDR2 (germline): SGHAT, FQNNGV. With V trimmed by 6 bases and J by 5 bases, 12 bases remained unmatched. This CDR3 contains 18 residues. The CDR3, as DNA: TGTGCCAGCAGGGGACTAGCGGGAGGAGGGGGAACACGAGATACGCAGTATTTT. This sequence encodes CASRGLAGGGGTRDTQYF.

This chain connects TRBV9 to TRBJ2-1; D is unclear. V was pared by 3 bases and J by 8 bases, with 9 bases between. Germline V CDR1 and CDR2: SGDLS, YYNGEE. The CDR3 sequence is 12 residues long. The CDR3 sequence is CASSAQFDEQFF. CDR3 DNA sequence: TGTGCCAGCAGCGCCCAATTTGATGAGCAGTTCTTC.